This entry lists 3 T cell receptor beta chains sequenced from one sample in a study of blood T cell repertoires in COVID-19. Produced via immunoSEQ multiplex PCR; TCRdb's table is partial and in-frame only. The data hold hundreds of thousands of clones, with roughly 86% observed a single time. The sequencing sample was made of peripheral blood. These receptors were collected from a woman older than 75 with COVID-19, enrolled during active disease.

V and J are TRBV6-5 and TRBJ1-5; no clear D. The CDR3 totals 15 residues. Germline V CDR1 and CDR2: MNHEY, SVGAGI. V lost 7 bases, J lost 2 bases, and 15 bases lay in between. The CDR3 region has the DNA TGTGCCAGCAATGACTCCGGGGAGGGCAATCAGCCCCAGCATTTT. Encoded protein: CASNDSGEGNQPQHF.

This sequence joins TRBV5-1 and TRBJ1-3; D call uncertain. V lost 3 bases to trimming and J lost 0 bases, with 7 bases between them. This CDR3 spans 14 amino acids. Germline CDR1 reads SGHRS; CDR2 reads YFSETQ. The CDR3 region has the DNA TGCGCCAGCAGCTCCAGTTTCTCTGGAAACACCATATATTTT. Its protein is CASSSSFSGNTIYF.

CDR3 sequence: CASSPNRVMGEKLFF. The CDR3 coding sequence is TGTGCCAGCAGTCCCAACAGGGTCATGGGTGAAAAACTGTTTTTT. The chain couples TRBV28 to TRBJ1-4, with D perhaps matching TRBD1 (6 bases). Germline V gives CDR1 MDHEN, CDR2 SYDVKM. The CDR3 consists of 15 residues. With 5 bases removed from V and 7 bases from J, the gap between germline ends came to 17 bases.